These 16 T cell receptor beta chains came from one sample sequenced in a study of T cells in narcolepsy. TCRdb's copy holds only in-frame clones and misses some; the assay was immunoSEQ multiplex PCR. Of 20,000 to 30,000 clones listed, approximately 80% are singletons. The specimen sequenced was memory (CD45RA-) CD4+ T cells from blood. These receptors were collected from a human donor in good health.

This clone has just one count. The genes are TRBV12-2 and TRBJ2-7; the D segment call TRBD2 is taken from the table without a DNA check. TRBV12-2 is an annotated pseudogene. The CDR3 loop spans 15 amino acids. The CDR3 DNA follows: TGTGCAAGTCGCTTAGGAAGCCGGGGGGCCTACGAGCAGTACTTC. This sequence encodes CASRLGSRGAYEQYF.

A few counts support this clone. The chain couples TRBV6-1 to TRBJ1-1, with D unclear. The CDR3 length is 11 residues. Germline CDR1 MNHNS, CDR2 SASEGT. Deletions cut 3 bases from V and 11 bases from J, with 10 bases between. The CDR3 DNA reads as TGTGCCAGCAGTGAGTTCCTAGCGGCTTTCTTT. Translating it yields CASSEFLAAFF.

This rearrangement joins TRBV4-1 to TRBJ2-3; D could derive from TRBD1 or TRBD2 (5 bases each). The CDR3 sequence is 16 residues long. The V gene lost 4 bases and the J gene lost 0 bases, with 14 bases spanning the gap. Germline V gene lookup returns CDR1 MGHRA and CDR2 YSYEKL. The CDR3 DNA reads TGCGCCAGCAGCCTAAATCGGGACGGGAGCACAGATACGCAGTATTTT. Protein product: CASSLNRDGSTDTQYF.

CDR3 residues: CSVEGGTSGRGFYEQFF. DNA for the CDR3: TGCAGCGTTGAAGGGGGGACTAGCGGGAGGGGATTCTATGAGCAGTTCTTC. V is TRBV29-1 and J is TRBJ2-1, with 16 bases fitting TRBD2. CDR1 is SQVTM, CDR2 ANQGSEA, per germline. The length of the CDR3 is 17 residues. The V gene end was trimmed by 1 base and the J gene end by 8 bases; junction bases not matched to a gene: 8.

This clone was seen a handful of times. The gene calls are TRBV2 and TRBJ1-5, with TRBD1 as a possible D gene (5 bases). The germline V gene encodes CDR1 SNHLY and CDR2 FYNNEI. This CDR3 contains 15 residues. With 6 bases removed from V and 6 bases from J, the gap between germline ends came to 18 bases. In DNA, the CDR3 is TGTGCCAGCAGCGTGGGACGGGCGTCGGGTCAGCCCCAGCATTTT. Protein: CASSVGRASGQPQHF.

V is TRBV6-6 and J is TRBJ1-6; D is unresolved. The ends were cut back, 5 bases at V and 7 bases at J, with 9 bases in the middle. The CDR3 is 13 residues long. Germline V gene sequence: CDR1 MNHNY, CDR2 SVGAGI (reference sequence). The CDR3 nucleotides read TGTGCCAGCAGTACGACTGGGAATTCACCCCTCCACTTT. This sequence encodes CASSTTGNSPLHF.

The V and J genes are TRBV6-5 and TRBJ1-5; D not certain. Trimming took off 7 bases at V and 6 bases at J, with 13 bases between the two ends. The CDR3 extends over 13 amino acids. CDR1 and CDR2 (germline): MNHEY, SVGAGI. The CDR3 is CASTATGGQPQHF. In DNA, the CDR3 is TGTGCCAGCACCGCGACTGGTGGTCAGCCCCAGCATTTT.

The chain couples TRBV5-4 to TRBJ1-1; no clear D gene. The CDR3 totals 15 residues. Germline V gives CDR1 SGHNT, CDR2 YYREEE (reference sequence). V lost 0 bases to trimming and J lost 2 bases, with 11 bases between them. The CDR3 DNA reads as TGTGCCAGCAGCTTGGTCCTGGGTGTAAACACTGAAGCTTTCTTT. Translated: CASSLVLGVNTEAFF.

This clone was detected only once. The rearrangement uses TRBV19 and TRBJ2-6, with 8 bases aligning to TRBD1. The V gene's germline CDR1 is LNHDA and CDR2 SQIVND (reference sequence). CDR3 size: 17 residues. V shed 5 bases and J 1 base; nucleotides not matched to a gene: 7. In nucleotides, the CDR3 is TGTGCCAGTAGTCCACGGACAGGGCGTTCTGGGGCCAACGTCCTGACTTTC. Translated, it gives CASSPRTGRSGANVLTF. The complete variable domain, with remaining parts taken from reference TRBV19 and TRBJ2-6, reads DGGITQSPKYLFRKEGQNVTLSCEQNLNHDAMYWYRQDPGQGLRLIYYSQIVNDFQKGDIAEGYSVSREKKESFPLTVTSAQKNPTAFYLCASSPRTGRSGANVLTFGAGSRLTVL.

This clone was seen a handful of times. J is TRBJ2-7 and V is TRBV5-1, with 7 bases that match TRBD2. The junction had 12 bases not matched to a gene; V was cut back by 4 bases and J by 5 bases. CDR1 is SGHRS and CDR2 is YFSETQ in the germline V gene. CDR3 size: 15 residues. The CDR3 region is CASSAGGTPSDEQYF. The CDR3 DNA reads TGCGCCAGCAGCGCCGGGGGGACTCCCTCAGACGAGCAGTACTTC.

The chain couples TRBV30 to TRBJ2-7, with D hard to call. Trimming pared 5 bases from V and 1 base from J, leaving 9 bases between. This CDR3 region has 12 residues. Germline CDR1 is GTSNPN and CDR2 is SVGIG (reference sequence). The CDR3 DNA reads TGTGCCTGGGGGGTTTCGTCCTACGAGCAGTACTTC. This gives the protein CAWGVSSYEQYF.

The chain has TRBV30 and TRBJ1-2; 8 bases are a match to TRBD1. Per germline, CDR1 GTSNPN and CDR2 SVGIG (reference sequence). The V and J ends lost 1 base and 9 bases, in that order; junction bases with no gene match: 4. The CDR3 is made up of 12 amino acids. CDR3 nucleotides: TGTGCCTGGAGTGACAGGGGGATTAGCTACACCTTC. Its translation: CAWSDRGISYTF.

The chain joins TRBV10-3 to TRBJ2-5, with 11 positions matching TRBD2. Germline values: CDR1 ENHRY, CDR2 SYGVKD. V gave up 6 bases and J gave up 4 bases; unmatched junction bases: 4. This CDR3 comprises 14 residues. DNA of the CDR3: TGTGCCATCAGAGATAGCGGGAGGGGAGAGACCCAGTACTTC. It specifies CAIRDSGRGETQYF.

This clone appeared a single time. Compared with germline, one end of the junction differs, possibly owing to a read error. This chain joins TRBV7-7 and TRBJ2-5; 8 bases agree with TRBD1. This CDR3 has 15 amino acids. Germline loops: CDR1 SSHAT, CDR2 FNYEAQ (reference sequence). The CDR3 region is CASSLGQGFAETQYF. The CDR3 bases are TGTGCTAGCAGCTTAGGACAGGGCTTTGCAGAGACCCAGTACTTC.

The chain combines TRBV7-3 with TRBJ2-3; TRBD2 matches at 11 bases. J gave up 3 bases and V 5 bases, and 4 bases lay outside the gene matches. The germline gives CDR1 SGHTA, CDR2 FQGTGA. The CDR3 spans 15 residues. The CDR3 DNA sequence: TGTGCCAGCAGCCGCGCTAGCGGGGGGACAGATACGCAGTATTTT. Translated, it gives CASSRASGGTDTQYF.

This sequence joins TRBV2 and TRBJ2-3, with D perhaps being TRBD1 or TRBD2 (5 bases each). CDR1 SNHLY and CDR2 FYNNEI come from the germline V gene. The CDR3 runs to 14 residues. V lost 9 bases to trimming and J lost 1 base, with 14 bases between them. CDR3 residues: CARGRGGGTDTQYF. DNA of the CDR3: TGTGCCAGGGGACGGGGCGGCGGCACAGATACGCAGTATTTT.